This T cell receptor beta chain is drawn from a study of human T cells and chemical hapten exposure. Findings and caveats of the study: With alopecia, donors may have immune responses unlike healthy people's.

Germline V gene sequence: CDR1 SGHVS, CDR2 FQNEAQ. The length of the CDR3 is 17 residues. With V trimmed by 5 bases and J by 1 base, 9 bases remained unmatched. The time point: patch test 2, 6 weeks after DPC sensitization. Treatment noted: therapeutic diphenylcyclopropenone sensitization with weekly scalp DPC. The study drew its donors from alopecia patients who were 18 to 70 years old and suitable for DPC. There are a few counts of this clonotype. The target antigen is unknown. TCRdb reprocessed the RACE reads with MiXCR, giving one entry per CDR3 protein. This sample yields some 81,000 distinct CDR3 sequences, of which 11% are seen a single time; roughly 1.5% belongs to the top ten.

The receptor comes from a man aged 18-30 years with alopecia areata. Some clones in this sample may be carry-over from other donors' samples. The sequences come from whole blood, collected in connection with sensitization to the hapten diphenylcyclopropenone (DPC). The chain has TRBV7-8 and TRBJ1-5; 9 bases match TRBD1. CDR3 protein: CASSRDRESMSNQPQHF. The CDR3 bases are TGTGCCAGCAGCCGGGACAGGGAATCTATGAGCAATCAGCCCCAGCATTTT.